The sequence of this TCR beta chain was determined in a study of CD4 and CD8 cells across lung adenocarcinoma regions. Localized lung adenocarcinoma, a non-small cell lung cancer, affected the donors. TCRdb re-called the PCR reads through MiXCR, storing one row per CDR3 protein. The sample lists 6,100 or so distinct CDR3 sequences, around half occurring once. The CDR3 runs 13 residues. The germline gives CDR1 MNHEY, CDR2 SVGAGI. Specimen: CD4+ T cells from the center of a lung tumor. This receptor was obtained from a female donor with lung adenocarcinoma. The CD4 and CD8 labels of this study may be unreliable. The J gene is TRBJ1-6, the V gene TRBV6-5; D may be TRBD1 (5 bases). The end of the DNA aligns better with TRBJ2-7, so the J call may be wrong. This chain's CDR3 is CASSLTDNYEQYF. As DNA, the CDR3 is TGTGCCAGCAGTTTGACAGACAACTACGAGCAGTACTTC.